The 20 T cell receptor beta chains in this list originate from one sample, sequenced in a study of T-cell memory formation after mild COVID-19. TCRdb independently ran MiXCR on the 5' RACE reads; one entry per CDR3 protein. Of nearly 110,000 distinct CDR3 sequences listed, around 15% are singletons. Material: PBMCs or a T cell subset sorted from them (not recorded which). All receptors come from an adult woman who had mild COVID-19 (a few samples of this study predate the infection). Cell type and time point are not known.

This clonotype showed up just a few times. As DNA, the CDR3 is TGTGCCAGCAGCTGGCCGGGACAGTCTAACACTGAAGCTTTCTTT. Protein product: CASSWPGQSNTEAFF. This chain connects TRBV7-9 to TRBJ1-1; 7 nucleotides agree with TRBD1. Unmatched junction bases numbered 7, after V lost 4 bases and J lost 2 bases. CDR1 and CDR2 (germline): SEHNR, FQNEAQ (reference sequence). This CDR3 comprises 15 residues.

The chain combines TRBV5-1 with TRBJ1-1, with D uncertain. There are 12 residues in the CDR3. Germline V gives CDR1 SGHRS, CDR2 YFSETQ. V lost 4 bases, J lost 7 bases, and 11 bases lay in between. Written as DNA, the CDR3 is TGCGCCAGCAGCCCTGGCCGAAATGAAGCTTTCTTT. This gives the protein CASSPGRNEAFF.

The rearrangement joins TRBV12-3 or TRBV12-4 to TRBJ2-5; D uncertain. V lost 6 bases to trimming and J lost 5 bases, with 7 bases between them. This CDR3 has 11 amino acids. The CDR3 coding sequence is TGTGCCAGCAGCCAACACGAGACCCAGTACTTC. Its protein product is CASSQHETQYF.

The chain employs TRBV15 and TRBJ1-5; possibly TRBD1 for D (6 bases). V was trimmed by 3 bases and J by 3 bases, leaving 18 bases between them. This CDR3 contains 17 residues. Germline V gene sequence: CDR1 LNHNV, CDR2 YYDKDF (reference sequence). The CDR3 nucleotides are TGTGCCACCAGCAGTTCCGTCAGGGGCCCTTACAATCAGCCCCAGCATTTT. This gives the protein CATSSSVRGPYNQPQHF.

The chain combines TRBV27 with TRBJ2-7; D unclear. Germline assignment: CDR1 MNHEY and CDR2 SMNVEV (reference sequence). The CDR3 is 13 residues long. The V and J ends lost 6 bases and 0 bases respectively, with 9 bases between them. The CDR3 here is CASSPVYSYEQYF. The CDR3 nucleotides are TGTGCCAGCAGCCCGGTGTACTCCTACGAGCAGTACTTC.

This clonotype has only a few counts. This chain connects TRBV28 to TRBJ2-1; tentatively, D is TRBD2 (6 bases). V lost 5 bases and J 6 bases, leaving 11 bases between the germline ends. CDR1 and CDR2 from the germline V gene are MDHEN and SYDVKM. This CDR3 spans 13 amino acids. CDR3 coding DNA: TGTGCCAGCAGTCCCGGACTATCCAATGAGCAGTTCTTC. Translating gives CASSPGLSNEQFF.

The rearrangement links TRBV27 to TRBJ2-7; D is possibly TRBD1 (5 bases). V lost 5 bases, J lost 6 bases, and 8 bases lay in between. This CDR3 region has 11 residues. In germline, CDR1 is MNHEY, CDR2 SMNVEV (reference sequence). The CDR3 is CASSQTGEQYF. DNA of the CDR3: TGTGCCAGCAGTCAAACAGGCGAGCAGTACTTC.

This clonotype was detected a few times. The chain joins TRBV5-4 to TRBJ2-7; 9 nucleotides align to TRBD2. The germline CDR1 and CDR2 sequences are SGHNT and YYREEE (reference sequence). J gave up 5 bases and V 4 bases, and 10 bases lay outside the gene matches. CDR3 length equals 15 residues. The DNA for the CDR3 is TGTGCCAGCAGCCCCGGGACAGCGGGGGGAAACGAGCAGTACTTC. Its protein product is CASSPGTAGGNEQYF.

This clonotype came up a few times. The chain combines TRBV7-9 with TRBJ1-4; D might be TRBD1 (5 bases). V was shortened by 5 bases and J by 8 bases, with 21 bases between the two germline ends. CDR1 and CDR2 from the germline V gene are SEHNR and FQNEAQ (reference sequence). The CDR3 has 16 residues. CDR3 region: CASSPAFPRAGEKLFF. The CDR3 nucleotides are TGTGCCAGCAGCCCCGCTTTTCCCAGGGCCGGGGAAAAACTGTTTTTT.

V and J are TRBV9 and TRBJ2-2; no definite D call. There are 16 residues in the CDR3. Trimming stripped 4 bases from V and 4 bases from J, with 17 bases between. CDR1 and CDR2 from the germline V gene are SGDLS and YYNGEE. The CDR3 here is CASSLVVGLITGELFF. CDR3 sequence (DNA): TGTGCCAGCAGCCTGGTGGTGGGGTTAATCACCGGGGAGCTGTTTTTT. The entire variable domain, with the rest obtained from reference TRBV9 and TRBJ2-2, is as follows: DSGVTQTPKHLITATGQRVTLRCSPRSGDLSVYWYQQSLDQGLQFLIQYYNGEERAKGNILERFSAQQFPDLHSELNLSSLELGDSALYFCASSLVVGLITGELFFGEGSRLTVL.

This sequence joins TRBV12-3 or TRBV12-4 and TRBJ2-6, with a possible D match to TRBD2 (5 bases). Trimming stripped 5 bases from V and 0 bases from J, with 14 bases between. The CDR3 runs to 17 residues. CDR3 nucleotide sequence: TGTGCCAGCAGTCCAAGGACTTGGGACTCTGGGGCCAACGTCCTGACTTTC. Its protein is CASSPRTWDSGANVLTF.

This clonotype has just a few counts. This chain uses TRBV20-1 with TRBJ1-2; D gene ambiguous. Germline V lookup: CDR1 DFQATT, CDR2 SNEGSKA (reference sequence). The CDR3 length is 11 residues. V was clipped by 3 bases and J by 6 bases, with 8 bases between them. The CDR3 loop reads CSASHQDGYTF. The CDR3 region has the DNA TGCAGTGCTAGCCACCAGGATGGCTACACCTTC.

This clonotype was seen a few times. V is TRBV9 and J is TRBJ2-3; 12 nucleotides match TRBD2. V lost 0 bases, J lost 1 base, and 6 bases stayed unmatched. The CDR3 runs 18 residues. Germline assignment: CDR1 SGDLS and CDR2 YYNGEE. The CDR3 bases are TGTGCCAGCAGCGTAGCTACTAGCGGGGGGTTTGGCACAGATACGCAGTATTTT. It encodes CASSVATSGGFGTDTQYF. The whole variable domain, filled in from reference TRBV9 and TRBJ2-3, reads DSGVTQTPKHLITATGQRVTLRCSPRSGDLSVYWYQQSLDQGLQFLIQYYNGEERAKGNILERFSAQQFPDLHSELNLSSLELGDSALYFCASSVATSGGFGTDTQYFGPGTRLTVL.

This clonotype was seen more than once but under ten times. This chain links TRBV7-9 with TRBJ1-1; tentative D call: TRBD1 (5 bases). V lost 5 bases and J lost 6, with 22 bases in between. This CDR3 is 16 amino acids long. Germline CDR1 SEHNR, CDR2 FQNEAQ (reference sequence). In DNA, the CDR3 is TGTGCCAGCAGCGTCGCTCGGGTGGGGCTAGAGGCTGAAGCTTTCTTT. Protein: CASSVARVGLEAEAFF.

This clonotype has just a few counts. This chain uses TRBV29-1 with TRBJ2-7, with 12 bases fitting TRBD2. CDR3 size: 14 residues. The V and J ends lost 5 bases and 6 bases, in that order; junction bases with no gene match: 8. CDR1 SQVTM and CDR2 ANQGSEA come from the germline V gene. The CDR3, as DNA: TGCAGCGTTCTAGCGGGGGGGGCCCCTCGCGAGCAGTACTTC. Protein sequence: CSVLAGGAPREQYF.

The chain couples TRBV29-1 to TRBJ2-5; 7 bases align to TRBD1. Trimming took 1 base from V and 1 from J; bases not matched to a gene: 21. The germline V gene encodes CDR1 SQVTM and CDR2 ANQGSEA. The CDR3 consists of 20 residues. The CDR3 region is CSVEVNTIIRQGRVQETQYF. The CDR3 DNA follows: TGCAGCGTTGAAGTCAACACAATCATCAGACAGGGAAGGGTCCAAGAGACCCAGTACTTC.

This clonotype occurred many times. The CDR3 DNA sequence: TGTGCCAGCAGCCCAGGGGGCTACGAGCAGTACTTC. Protein product: CASSPGGYEQYF. This sequence joins TRBV12-3 or TRBV12-4 and TRBJ2-7; 7 bases fit TRBD1. This CDR3 comprises 12 residues. Trimming removed 6 bases from V and 3 bases from J; junction bases left unmatched: 2.

The V call is TRBV2, the J call TRBJ2-3, with 15 bases lining up with TRBD2. Trimming removed 7 bases from V and 0 bases from J; junction bases left unmatched: 5. CDR3 size: 17 residues. Germline CDR1 is SNHLY and CDR2 is FYNNEI. The CDR3 loop is CASIRGTSGGSTDTQYF. CDR3 nucleotides: TGTGCCAGCATCCGGGGGACTAGCGGGGGGAGCACAGATACGCAGTATTTT.

The chain combines TRBV15 with TRBJ2-1; the match to TRBD2 covers 9 bases. The V and J ends lost 3 bases and 4 bases, in that order; junction bases with no gene match: 7. There are 16 residues in the CDR3. CDR1 LNHNV and CDR2 YYDKDF come from the germline V gene (reference sequence). CDR3 nucleotide sequence: TGTGCCACCAGCAGGACGACTAGCGGAGTTTACAATGAGCAGTTCTTC. Translating gives CATSRTTSGVYNEQFF.

This clonotype was detected only a few times. This chain uses TRBV6-2 or TRBV6-3 with TRBJ2-3; the match to TRBD2 covers 13 bases. Per germline, CDR1 MNHEY and CDR2 SVGEGT. With V trimmed by 6 bases and J by 1 base, 16 bases remained unmatched. The CDR3 has 20 residues. Written as DNA, the CDR3 is TGTGCCAGCAGGCTTCTACCGGGACTAGCGGGATTACGGGGCACAGATACGCAGTATTTT. The encoded protein is CASRLLPGLAGLRGTDTQYF.